The clone carrying this T cell receptor beta chain turned up a few times. Its antigen is unknown. Unique molecular identifiers were incorporated into the prepared TCRbeta library. TCRdb recomputed calls from the PCR reads with MiXCR, one row per CDR3 protein. The repertoire has 610,000 or so distinct CDR3 sequences, 25% to 30% of them found once; the top ten carry around 36%. The record originates from a study of T-cell reconstitution after alpha-beta-depleted transplantation in children. The CDR3 has 15 residues. V dropped 2 bases and J dropped 4 bases, with 15 bases sitting between them. Per germline, CDR1 SGHRS and CDR2 YFSETQ. Study-wide results and caveats: Expanded graft clones, several hundred of them, were reportedly the source of alpha-beta T cells about two months after transplant. Diversity and T-cell counts at one year after transplant derived mostly from new T cells.

Sequences were derived from PBMCs, sampled before TCRalphabeta/CD19-depleted stem cell transplant. V is TRBV5-1 and J is TRBJ2-5; tentative D call: TRBD2 (6 bases). The sequence derives from a boy in the first two years of life with Wiskott-Aldrich syndrome, due to receive a stem cell transplant. The CDR3 coding sequence is TGCGCCAGCAGCTTTCGGGAGTACGCCCGAGAGACCCAGTACTTC. This gives the protein CASSFREYARETQYF.